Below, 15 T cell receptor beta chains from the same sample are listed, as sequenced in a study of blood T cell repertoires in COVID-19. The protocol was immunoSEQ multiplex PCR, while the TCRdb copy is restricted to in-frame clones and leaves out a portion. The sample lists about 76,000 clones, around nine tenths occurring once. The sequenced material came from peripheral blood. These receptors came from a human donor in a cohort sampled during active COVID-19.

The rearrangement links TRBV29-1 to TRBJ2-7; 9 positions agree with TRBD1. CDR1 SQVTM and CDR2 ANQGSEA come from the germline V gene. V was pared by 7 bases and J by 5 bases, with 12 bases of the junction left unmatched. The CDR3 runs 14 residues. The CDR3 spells CSAVRGQGGDEQYF. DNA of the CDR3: TGCAGCGCAGTTCGGGGACAGGGAGGGGACGAGCAGTACTTC.

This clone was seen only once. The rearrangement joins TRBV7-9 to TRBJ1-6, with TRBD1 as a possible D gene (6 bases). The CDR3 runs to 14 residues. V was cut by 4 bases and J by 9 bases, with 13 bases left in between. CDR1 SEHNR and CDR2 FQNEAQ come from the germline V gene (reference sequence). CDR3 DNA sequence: TGTGCCAGCAGCTCGAGGACAGCGAGTTCACCCCTCCACTTT. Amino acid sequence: CASSSRTASSPLHF.

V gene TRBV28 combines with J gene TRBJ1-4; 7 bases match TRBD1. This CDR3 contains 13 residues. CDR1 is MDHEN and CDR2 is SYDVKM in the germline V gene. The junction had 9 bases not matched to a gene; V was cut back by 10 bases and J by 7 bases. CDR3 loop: CATMTGLGEKLFF. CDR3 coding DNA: TGTGCCACCATGACAGGGTTGGGTGAAAAACTGTTTTTT.

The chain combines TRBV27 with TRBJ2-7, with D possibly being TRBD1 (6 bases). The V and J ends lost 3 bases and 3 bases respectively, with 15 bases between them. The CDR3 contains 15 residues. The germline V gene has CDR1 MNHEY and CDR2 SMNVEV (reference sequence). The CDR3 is CASSLDTGKGYEQYF. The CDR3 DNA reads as TGTGCCAGCAGTTTGGACACAGGGAAGGGCTACGAGCAGTACTTC.

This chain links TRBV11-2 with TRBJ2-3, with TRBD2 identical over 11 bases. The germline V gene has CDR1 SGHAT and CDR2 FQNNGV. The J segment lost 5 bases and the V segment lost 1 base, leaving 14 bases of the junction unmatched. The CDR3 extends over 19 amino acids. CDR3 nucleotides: TGTGCCAGCAGCTTAGCCCCGCTAGCGGGGGGCCCGGCGGGAGATACGCAGTATTTT. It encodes CASSLAPLAGGPAGDTQYF.

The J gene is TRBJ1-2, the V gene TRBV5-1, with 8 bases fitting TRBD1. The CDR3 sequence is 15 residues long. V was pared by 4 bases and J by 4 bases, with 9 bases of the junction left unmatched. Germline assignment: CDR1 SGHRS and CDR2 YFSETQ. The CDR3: CASSVAGTGTYGYTF. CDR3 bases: TGCGCCAGCAGCGTAGCCGGGACAGGAACCTATGGCTACACCTTC.

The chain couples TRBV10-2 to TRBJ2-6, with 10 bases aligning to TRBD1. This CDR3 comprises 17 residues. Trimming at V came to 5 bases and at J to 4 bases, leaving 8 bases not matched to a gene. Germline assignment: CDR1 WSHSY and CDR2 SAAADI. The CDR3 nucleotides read TGCGCCAGCAGTCCCGGGACAGGGGTAACCGGGGCCAACGTCCTGACTTTC. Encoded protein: CASSPGTGVTGANVLTF.

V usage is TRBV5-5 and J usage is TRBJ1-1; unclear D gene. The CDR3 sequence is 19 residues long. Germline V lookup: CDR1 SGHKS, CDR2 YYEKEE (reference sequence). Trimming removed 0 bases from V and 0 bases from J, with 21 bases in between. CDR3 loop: CASSLVVGSWESMNTEAFF. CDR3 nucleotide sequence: TGTGCCAGCAGCTTGGTAGTCGGCAGTTGGGAGTCCATGAACACTGAAGCTTTCTTT.

This chain's CDR3 is CASSQVLWQGGDGYTF. The CDR3 coding sequence is TGCGCCAGCAGCCAAGTCCTGTGGCAGGGCGGGGATGGCTACACCTTC. V is TRBV4-1 and J is TRBJ1-2; possible D gene TRBD1, 5 bases. The CDR3 totals 16 residues. Germline assignment: CDR1 MGHRA and CDR2 YSYEKL. Trimming shortened V by 1 base and J by 6 bases, and 18 bases separated the two germline ends.

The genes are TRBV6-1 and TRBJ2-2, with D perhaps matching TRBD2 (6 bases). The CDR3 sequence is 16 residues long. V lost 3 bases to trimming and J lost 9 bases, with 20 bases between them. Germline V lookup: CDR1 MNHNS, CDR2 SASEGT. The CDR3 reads CASSDRRLDLSRELFF. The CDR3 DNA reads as TGTGCCAGCAGTGATAGGAGACTAGACCTCTCCAGGGAGCTGTTTTTT.

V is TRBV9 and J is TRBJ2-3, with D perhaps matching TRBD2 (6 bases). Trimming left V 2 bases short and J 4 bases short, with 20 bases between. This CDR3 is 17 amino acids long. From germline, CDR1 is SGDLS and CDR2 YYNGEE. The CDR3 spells CASSVGVGSSGADTQYF. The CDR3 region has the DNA TGTGCCAGCAGCGTTGGGGTCGGGAGCTCCGGCGCAGATACGCAGTATTTT.

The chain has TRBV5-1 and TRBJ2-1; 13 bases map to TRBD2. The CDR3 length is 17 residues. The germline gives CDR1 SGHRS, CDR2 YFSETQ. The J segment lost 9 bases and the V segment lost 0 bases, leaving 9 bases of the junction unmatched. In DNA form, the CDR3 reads TGCGCCAGCAGCTTGGAGACTAGCGGGAGGAATACCCTTGAGCAGTTCTTC. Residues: CASSLETSGRNTLEQFF.

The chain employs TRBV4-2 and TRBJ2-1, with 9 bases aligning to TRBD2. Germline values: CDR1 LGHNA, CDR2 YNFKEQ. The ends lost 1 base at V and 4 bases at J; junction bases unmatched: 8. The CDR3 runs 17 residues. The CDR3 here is CASSQGGASGVYNEQFF. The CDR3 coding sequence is TGTGCCAGCAGCCAAGGGGGGGCTAGCGGGGTTTACAATGAGCAGTTCTTC.

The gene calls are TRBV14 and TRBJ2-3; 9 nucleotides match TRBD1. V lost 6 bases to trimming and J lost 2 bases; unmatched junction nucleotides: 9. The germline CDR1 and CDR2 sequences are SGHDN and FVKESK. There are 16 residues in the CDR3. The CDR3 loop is CASRRTGGAPTDTQYF. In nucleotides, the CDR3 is TGTGCCAGCAGACGAACAGGGGGCGCCCCCACAGATACGCAGTATTTT.

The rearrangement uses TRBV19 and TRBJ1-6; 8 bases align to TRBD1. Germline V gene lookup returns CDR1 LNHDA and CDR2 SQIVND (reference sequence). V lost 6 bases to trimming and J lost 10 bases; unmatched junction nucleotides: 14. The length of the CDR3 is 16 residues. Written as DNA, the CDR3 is TGTGCCAGTAGGACGAGCGCGGACAGGGCGGGCTCACCCCTCCACTTT. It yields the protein CASRTSADRAGSPLHF. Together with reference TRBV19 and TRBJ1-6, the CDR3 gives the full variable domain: DGGITQSPKYLFRKEGQNVTLSCEQNLNHDAMYWYRQDPGQGLRLIYYSQIVNDFQKGDIAEGYSVSREKKESFPLTVTSAQKNPTAFYLCASRTSADRAGSPLHFGNGTRLTVT.